Included here is one T cell receptor beta chain sequence, with context. Its antigen is undetermined. The data belong to a study of shared clonotypes between healthy human individuals. The study, taken as a whole, reports: Naive subsets generally had larger estimated richness than memory subsets. Generation probabilities were higher for clonotypes shared across all four sorted-subset donors than for unshared ones. Sorted-subset sequencing, rarefaction showed, was incomplete despite large depth.

CDR3 length: 14 amino acids. Germline V gene data show CDR1 as MNHEY and CDR2 as SMNVEV (reference sequence). V shed 7 bases and J 5 bases; nucleotides not matched to a gene: 9. Assay: immunoSEQ multiplex PCR; the TCRdb copy retains only in-frame clones and omits some. Among some 680,000 clones listed, around 78% were seen once. Sequenced: memory CD4+ T cells sorted from blood. Subset in this sample: CD45RA-negative fraction. The J gene is TRBJ1-1, the V gene TRBV27; 8 nucleotides match TRBD1. The source is a woman aged 30 to 39 in good health. CDR3 DNA sequence: TGTGCCAGCAATCCCGGACAGGGAAAAACTGAAGCTTTCTTT. Translated: CASNPGQGKTEAFF.